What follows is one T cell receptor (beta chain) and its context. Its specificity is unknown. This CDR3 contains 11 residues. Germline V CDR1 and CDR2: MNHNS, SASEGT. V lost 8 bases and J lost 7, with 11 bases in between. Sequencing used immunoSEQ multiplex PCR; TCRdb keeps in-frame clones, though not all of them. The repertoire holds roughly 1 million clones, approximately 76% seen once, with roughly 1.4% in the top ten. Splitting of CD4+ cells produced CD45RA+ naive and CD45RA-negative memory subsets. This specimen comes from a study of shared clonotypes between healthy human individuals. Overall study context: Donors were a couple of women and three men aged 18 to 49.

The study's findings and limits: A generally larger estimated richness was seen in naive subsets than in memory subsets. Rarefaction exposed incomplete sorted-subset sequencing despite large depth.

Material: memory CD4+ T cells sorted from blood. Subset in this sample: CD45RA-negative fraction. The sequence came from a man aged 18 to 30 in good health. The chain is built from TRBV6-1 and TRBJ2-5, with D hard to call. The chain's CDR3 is CASPFLGTQYF. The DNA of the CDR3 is TGTGCCAGCCCTTTCTTAGGGACCCAGTACTTC.